The 29 T cell receptor beta chains below all came from one sample that was sequenced in a study of pediatric ulcerative colitis. TCRdb keeps only in-frame clones here, not all; method: immunoSEQ multiplex PCR. The table lists some 43,000 clones, about 78% of them singletons. During colonoscopy, one to two rectal pinch biopsies were collected. Sequencing used gut tissue. Receptors were obtained from a girl aged 10-17 years with moderate ulcerative colitis.

This clone was seen only once. The V call is TRBV11-2, the J call TRBJ2-2; weak D call: TRBD1 (5 bases). V was trimmed by 3 bases and J by 6 bases, leaving 17 bases between them. Germline lookup yields CDR1 SGHAT and CDR2 FQNNGV. The CDR3 is made up of 16 amino acids. CDR3 loop: CASSFVTHAGPGELFF. In DNA, the CDR3 is TGTGCCAGCAGCTTTGTAACCCACGCAGGGCCCGGGGAGCTGTTTTTT.

The V and J genes are TRBV19 and TRBJ2-1, with TRBD2 as a possible D gene (5 bases). The CDR3 has 15 amino acids. The V end was cut by 0 bases, the J end by 3 bases, with 9 bases between. CDR1 and CDR2 from the germline V gene are LNHDA and SQIVND (reference sequence). CDR3 sequence reads: CASSIESRDYNEQFF. CDR3 sequence (DNA): TGTGCCAGTAGTATAGAATCGAGGGACTACAATGAGCAGTTCTTC.

The chain couples TRBV30 to TRBJ2-3, with D possibly being TRBD2 (6 bases). V was trimmed by 1 base and J by 9 bases, leaving 8 bases between them. The germline V gene encodes CDR1 GTSNPN and CDR2 SVGIG (reference sequence). This CDR3 comprises 11 residues. In DNA, the CDR3 is TGTGCCTGGAGTGAACGGGGGACGCAGTATTTT. Residues: CAWSERGTQYF.

CDR3 in amino acids: CASLRGTGNTEAFF. The CDR3, as DNA: TGTGCCAGCTTGCGGGGGACCGGGAACACTGAAGCTTTCTTT. The chain employs TRBV6-6 and TRBJ1-1, with D possibly being TRBD1 (5 bases). CDR1 is MNHNY and CDR2 is SVGAGI in the germline V gene (reference sequence). The ends were cut back, 8 bases at V and 1 base at J, with 14 bases in the middle. This CDR3 is 14 amino acids long.

The chain combines TRBV7-8 with TRBJ2-2; D uncertain. Trimming pared 5 bases from V and 5 bases from J, leaving 12 bases between. The germline V gene encodes CDR1 SGHVS and CDR2 FQNEAQ. The CDR3 is 14 amino acids. CDR3 residues: CASSRGWRTGELFF. CDR3 DNA: TGTGCCAGCAGCAGAGGCTGGCGGACCGGGGAGCTGTTTTTT. Full variable domain (outside the CDR3, taken from reference TRBV7-8 and TRBJ2-2): GAGVSQSPRYKVAKRGQDVALRCDPISGHVSLFWYQQALGQGPEFLTYFQNEAQLDKSGLPSDRFFAERPEGSVSTLKIQRTQQEDSAVYLCASSRGWRTGELFFGEGSRLTVL.

The J gene is TRBJ1-2, the V gene TRBV6-5, with 9 nucleotides matching TRBD1. CDR1 is MNHEY and CDR2 is SVGAGI in the germline V gene. This CDR3 has 15 amino acids. With 5 bases clipped from V and 2 bases from J, the junction kept 6 bases outside the gene matches. CDR3 bases: TGTGCCAGCAGTCGGGACAGGGCGGTCAACTATGGCTACACCTTC. It yields the protein CASSRDRAVNYGYTF.

The chain links TRBV6-6 to TRBJ2-3; 8 bases match TRBD1. Per the germline V gene, CDR1 is MNHNY and CDR2 is SVGAGI (reference sequence). J was trimmed by 2 bases and V by 7 bases; bases with no gene match: 8. This CDR3 contains 15 residues. The CDR3 coding sequence is TGTGCCAGCACCCTAAACAGGGGGGACACAGATACGCAGTATTTT. It is translated as CASTLNRGDTDTQYF.

The DNA of the CDR3 is TGTGCCAGCAGCTACGATCAACCGAATGAGCAGTTCTTC. Its protein product is CASSYDQPNEQFF. This chain joins TRBV28 and TRBJ2-1; unclear D gene. The CDR3 loop spans 13 amino acids. Trimming removed 6 bases from V and 7 bases from J, with 13 bases in between. Germline V gene data show CDR1 as MDHEN and CDR2 as SYDVKM.

The gene calls are TRBV14 and TRBJ1-1, with D possibly TRBD1 on 5 matching bases. CDR1 and CDR2 (germline): SGHDN, FVKESK. V lost 1 base to trimming and J lost 4 bases, with 13 bases between them. The CDR3 is 15 amino acids. This chain's CDR3 is CASSQAGRVGTEAFF. For the CDR3, the DNA is TGTGCCAGCAGCCAAGCGGGCAGGGTAGGCACTGAAGCTTTCTTT. Combining the CDR3 with reference TRBV14 and TRBJ1-1 gives the whole variable domain EAGVTQFPSHSVIEKGQTVTLRCDPISGHDNLYWYRRVMGKEIKFLLHFVKESKQDESGMPNNRFLAERTGGTYSTLKVQPAELEDSGVYFCASSQAGRVGTEAFFGQGTRLTVV.

About this clone itself: In the same sample, other DNA sequences code for this CDR3. V usage is TRBV7-8 and J usage is TRBJ2-7, with a tentative D call TRBD2 (7 bases). The CDR3 sequence is 15 residues long. V gave up 1 base and J gave up 0 bases, with 10 bases separating them. Germline V gives CDR1 SGHVS, CDR2 FQNEAQ. CDR3 in DNA: TGTGCCAGCAGCTTAGAGGGGGGGAGCTCCTACGAGCAGTACTTC. As protein: CASSLEGGSSYEQYF.

J is TRBJ2-1 and V is TRBV9, with 8 bases identical to TRBD1. V shed 1 base and J 4 bases; nucleotides not matched to a gene: 4. Germline V gene lookup returns CDR1 SGDLS and CDR2 YYNGEE. The CDR3 consists of 15 residues. The CDR3 region has the DNA TGTGCCAGCAGCGTATTCGGGGACAGGTACAATGAGCAGTTCTTC. It specifies CASSVFGDRYNEQFF.

The rearrangement links TRBV5-4 to TRBJ2-3; 8 bases are shared with TRBD1. The V segment lost 4 bases and the J segment 4 bases; nucleotides outside the gene matches: 14. CDR1 is SGHNT, CDR2 YYREEE, per germline (reference sequence). The CDR3 extends over 17 amino acids. CDR3 bases: TGTGCCAGCAGCCAAGCCGGGACAGGCCCTGGGGCAGATACGCAGTATTTT. Translated, it gives CASSQAGTGPGADTQYF.

This sequence joins TRBV5-1 and TRBJ1-2; D ambiguous. Trimming took 1 base from V and 3 from J, leaving 7 bases between them. Looked up from germline, CDR1 is SGHRS and CDR2 is YFSETQ. The CDR3 sequence is 13 residues long. The CDR3: CASSLWADYGYTF. The DNA for the CDR3 is TGCGCCAGCAGCTTGTGGGCAGACTATGGCTACACCTTC. Full variable domain (rest looked up from reference TRBV5-1 and TRBJ1-2): KAGVTQTPRYLIKTRGQQVTLSCSPISGHRSVSWYQQTPGQGLQFLFEYFSETQRNKGNFPGRFSGRQFSNSRSEMNVSTLELGDSALYLCASSLWADYGYTFGSGTRLTVV.

This chain uses TRBV2 with TRBJ1-2, with D possibly matching TRBD1 (5 bases). Trimming cost V 8 bases and J 5 bases, with 9 bases left between them. Germline CDR1 reads SNHLY; CDR2 reads FYNNEI. This CDR3 is built from 11 residues. CDR3 sequence (DNA): TGTGCCAGCGGGGGAGTATATGGCTACACCTTC. As protein: CASGGVYGYTF. The full variable domain, its missing parts supplied by reference TRBV2 and TRBJ1-2, is EPEVTQTPSHQVTQMGQEVILRCVPISNHLYFYWYRQILGQKVEFLVSFYNNEISEKSEIFDDQFSVERPDGSNFTLKIRSTKLEDSAMYFCASGGVYGYTFGSGTRLTVV.

The chain joins TRBV6-1 to TRBJ2-3; D gene unclear. CDR1 is MNHNS, CDR2 SASEGT, per germline. This CDR3 has 11 amino acids. Trimming pared 8 bases from V and 5 bases from J, leaving 8 bases between. The CDR3 DNA follows: TGTGCCAGCTGGAGAGAAGATACGCAGTATTTT. It encodes CASWREDTQYF.

This sequence joins TRBV19 and TRBJ2-3; TRBD2 agrees at 9 bases. Unmatched junction bases numbered 6, after V lost 5 bases and J lost 0 bases. There are 16 residues in the CDR3. The germline gives CDR1 LNHDA, CDR2 SQIVND (reference sequence). CDR3 in DNA: TGTGCCAGTAGTCGCCGGACTAGCGAGAGCACAGATACGCAGTATTTT. Translation: CASSRRTSESTDTQYF.

The chain has TRBV7-6 and TRBJ1-3, with D unclear. The V end was cut by 5 bases, the J end by 1 base, with 9 bases between. The CDR3 is 14 amino acids. Germline V gene data show CDR1 as SGHVS and CDR2 as FNYEAQ. This CDR3 is CASSRRLSGNTIYF. CDR3 bases: TGTGCCAGCAGCCGACGGTTATCTGGAAACACCATATATTTT.

The chain is built from TRBV5-1 and TRBJ2-7, with D tentatively TRBD1 (5 bases). The CDR3 is made up of 14 amino acids. Looked up from germline, CDR1 is SGHRS and CDR2 is YFSETQ. The germline V and J ends were trimmed by 2 bases and 5 bases, with 14 bases remaining between them. As DNA, the CDR3 is TGCGCCAGCAGCTTTTCACGGGCAGGGCACGAGCAGTACTTC. It specifies CASSFSRAGHEQYF.

V is TRBV6-1 and J is TRBJ2-3; a weak D match, TRBD1 (5 bases). Trimming pared 0 bases from V and 9 bases from J, leaving 10 bases between. Germline V CDR1 and CDR2: MNHNS, SASEGT. This CDR3 is 13 amino acids long. The CDR3 protein is CASSEAQGNTQYF. DNA for the CDR3: TGTGCCAGCAGTGAAGCCCAGGGAAACACGCAGTATTTT.

In DNA form, the CDR3 reads TGTGCCAGCAGCACCACCGGGGGTGTCGACACCATATATTTT. It yields the protein CASSTTGGVDTIYF. This rearrangement joins TRBV9 to TRBJ1-3; the D gene is possibly TRBD1 (5 bases). CDR1 is SGDLS and CDR2 is YYNGEE in the germline V gene. This CDR3 region has 14 residues. V was trimmed by 4 bases and J by 8 bases, leaving 16 bases between them.

V usage is TRBV6-1 and J usage is TRBJ2-7, with D hard to call. With 0 bases removed from V and 3 bases from J, the gap between germline ends came to 15 bases. The CDR3 sequence is 16 residues long. Germline V lookup: CDR1 MNHNS, CDR2 SASEGT. The DNA for the CDR3 is TGTGCCAGCAGTGAAGCGCCGGGCAGAGAGTACTACGAGCAGTACTTC. It is translated as CASSEAPGREYYEQYF.

The sample holds a few counts of this clone. The gene calls are TRBV5-1 and TRBJ1-1; the D is unclear. Trimming took off 1 base at V and 3 bases at J, with 7 bases between the two ends. The CDR3 extends over 13 amino acids. CDR1 SGHRS and CDR2 YFSETQ come from the germline V gene. Written as DNA, the CDR3 is TGCGCCAGCAGCTTGATAAGGGACACTGAAGCTTTCTTT. This sequence encodes CASSLIRDTEAFF.

This rearrangement joins TRBV28 to TRBJ2-7; TRBD1 might be the D (7 bases). Trimming cost V 8 bases and J 7 bases, with 12 bases left between them. This CDR3 region has 11 residues. CDR1 and CDR2 (germline): MDHEN, SYDVKM. The DNA of the CDR3 is TGTGCCAGCGGAGGGGGCACAGAGCAGTACTTC. Translation: CASGGGTEQYF.

As regards this clone: The identical CDR3 is also encoded by other nucleotide sequences in the sample. The rearrangement joins TRBV2 to TRBJ2-7; D remains ambiguous. V shed 1 base and J shed 1 base, with 8 bases lying between them. The CDR3 extends over 14 amino acids. Germline V gene data show CDR1 as SNHLY and CDR2 as FYNNEI. CDR3 nucleotides: TGTGCCAGCAGTGAAGGCAGGTCTTCCTACGAGCAGTACTTC. It yields the protein CASSEGRSSYEQYF.

On this clone: One end of the junction does not line up with germline, which may come from a read error. J is TRBJ2-1 and V is TRBV11-2, with 7 bases that match TRBD2. The length of the CDR3 is 17 residues. The germline V gene has CDR1 SGHAT and CDR2 FQNNGV. The CDR3 sequence is CVSSPLLGGGRFDEQFF. In nucleotides, the CDR3 is TGTGTCAGCAGCCCCCTTTTGGGGGGAGGGCGGTTTGATGAGCAGTTCTTC.

This chain joins TRBV15 and TRBJ1-4, with 7 nucleotides matching TRBD1. The CDR3 contains 14 residues. Trimming took 6 bases from V and 8 from J; bases not matched to a gene: 9. In germline, CDR1 is LNHNV, CDR2 YYDKDF (reference sequence). CDR3 region: CATRTTGAAEKLFF. The CDR3 DNA reads as TGTGCCACCAGGACCACAGGGGCGGCGGAAAAACTGTTTTTT.

This clone occurred once. The CDR3, as DNA: TGTGCCAGCAGTGAAGGATTGCAGGGCTATGGCTACACCTTC. It translates to CASSEGLQGYGYTF. The chain combines TRBV6-1 with TRBJ1-2; a weak D match, TRBD1 (5 bases). The length of the CDR3 is 14 residues. Germline V CDR1 and CDR2: MNHNS, SASEGT. Trimming stripped 1 base from V and 4 bases from J, with 10 bases between.

There are a few counts of this clone. The V gene is TRBV5-8, the J gene TRBJ2-7; 8 bases line up with TRBD1. Trimming at V came to 9 bases and at J to 3 bases, leaving 11 bases not matched to a gene. The CDR3 extends over 14 amino acids. Germline assignment: CDR1 SGHTS and CDR2 YDEGEE. CDR3 sequence: CATKLAGTGYEQYF. The CDR3 DNA is TGTGCCACCAAATTAGCCGGGACAGGCTACGAGCAGTACTTC.

The table lists this clone with a few counts. This sequence joins TRBV4-2 and TRBJ2-4; possibly TRBD2 for D (6 bases). The CDR3 runs to 15 residues. Trimming removed 0 bases from V and 3 bases from J, with 9 bases in between. Germline V lookup: CDR1 LGHNA, CDR2 YNFKEQ. CDR3 bases: TGTGCCAGCAGCCAAGACGGGGGAGGCAAAAACATTCAGTACTTC. It specifies CASSQDGGGKNIQYF.